What follows are 11 T cell receptor beta chains derived from one specimen sequenced in a study of Graves' ophthalmopathy and Graves' hyperthyroidism. Amplification from RNA transcripts yielded the TCR beta CDR3 regions. HTBI-primed RT-PCR formed the first round, and a multiplex PCR formed the second. One entry per CDR3 protein results from TCRdb running MiXCR on the multiplex PCR reads. The sample shows 400,000 to 450,000 distinct CDR3 sequences, roughly 21% of them seen only once. The specimen was peripheral blood. The receptors were gathered from a young woman with stable Graves' hyperthyroidism.

This clonotype was recorded many times. Here the CDR3 DNA reads TGTGCCAGCAGCTTAGCGGACGAAGAGACCCAGTACTTC. Residues: CASSLADEETQYF. The chain carries TRBV7-2 and TRBJ2-5; no clear D gene. CDR1 is SGHTA and CDR2 is FQGNSA in the germline V gene. The CDR3 runs to 13 residues. The germline V and J ends were trimmed by 0 bases and 3 bases, with 5 bases remaining between them.

This clonotype has at least ten counts. V and J are TRBV20-1 and TRBJ1-2; D gene unclear. V shed 5 bases and J shed 0 bases, with 4 bases lying between them. Germline CDR1 DFQATT, CDR2 SNEGSKA (reference sequence). The CDR3 extends over 11 amino acids. CDR3 in amino acids: CSAGANYGYTF. CDR3 sequence (DNA): TGCAGTGCTGGGGCTAACTATGGCTACACCTTC.

This chain links TRBV6-2 or TRBV6-3 with TRBJ2-5; D not certain. Trimming took 3 bases from V and 5 from J, leaving 16 bases between them. CDR3 length equals 15 residues. CDR1 and CDR2 from the germline V gene are MNHEY and SVGEGT. CDR3 in amino acids: CASSYKLGSAETQYF. DNA of the CDR3: TGTGCCAGCAGTTATAAGTTAGGGTCGGCTGAGACCCAGTACTTC.

This rearrangement joins TRBV11-2 to TRBJ2-7; 12 bases match TRBD1. The CDR3 consists of 14 residues. CDR1 SGHAT and CDR2 FQNNGV come from the germline V gene. With 5 bases clipped from V and 4 bases from J, the junction kept 3 bases outside the gene matches. The CDR3 coding sequence is TGTGCCAGCAGCGGGACAGGGGGCTGGTACGAGCAGTACTTC. Amino acids: CASSGTGGWYEQYF.

This clonotype was observed at least ten times. V is TRBV12-3 or TRBV12-4 and J is TRBJ2-2, with TRBD2 as a possible D gene (6 bases). This CDR3 has 16 residues. Deletions cut 6 bases from V and 2 bases from J, with 16 bases between. For the CDR3, the DNA is TGTGCCAGCAGGGGTTGGGCGGGGCTTAACACCGGGGAGCTGTTTTTT. It is translated as CASRGWAGLNTGELFF.

V and J are TRBV14 and TRBJ1-6, with D tentatively TRBD1 (5 bases). This CDR3 spans 13 amino acids. V gave up 3 bases and J gave up 7 bases, with 7 bases separating them. CDR1 and CDR2 from the germline V gene are SGHDN and FVKESK. The CDR3 loop reads CASSHGGNSPLHF. In nucleotides, the CDR3 is TGTGCCAGCAGCCACGGGGGGAATTCACCCCTCCACTTT.

This clonotype was seen repeatedly, ten times or more. The V call is TRBV27, the J call TRBJ2-7, with 9 bases identical to TRBD2. With 5 bases clipped from V and 6 bases from J, the junction kept 11 bases outside the gene matches. The CDR3 has 15 amino acids. Germline V gene data show CDR1 as MNHEY and CDR2 as SMNVEV (reference sequence). CDR3 in DNA: TGTGCCAGCAGTACCGTAGCGGGAGCCCCCGGCGAGCAGTACTTC. Protein: CASSTVAGAPGEQYF.

This clonotype came up a few times. Relative to the germline gene, one junction end is altered; a read error may explain this. The rearrangement joins TRBV12-5 to TRBJ2-5, with 7 bases matching TRBD2. The CDR3 has 17 residues. Germline assignment: CDR1 LGHNT and CDR2 FRNRAP. In DNA, the CDR3 is TGTGCTAATGGTTTCCACACGAGCGGGACCACACAAGAGACCCAGTACTTC. This translates into CANGFHTSGTTQETQYF.

This clonotype came up many times. The chain is built from TRBV7-2 and TRBJ2-5; the match to TRBD2 covers 9 bases. The CDR3 is made up of 15 amino acids. From germline, CDR1 is SGHTA and CDR2 FQGNSA. Losses at the gene ends were 5 bases for V and 5 bases for J; bases not matched to a gene: 9. CDR3 bases: TGTGCCAGCAGCGCCCCCTGGGCGGGAGGGGAGACCCAGTACTTC. Translation gives CASSAPWAGGETQYF.

This clonotype has more than one count but fewer than ten. This chain links TRBV6-5 with TRBJ1-6; TRBD1 might be the D (6 bases). From germline, CDR1 is MNHEY and CDR2 SVGAGI. CDR3 length: 16 amino acids. Trimming pared 5 bases from V and 7 bases from J, leaving 18 bases between. In DNA form, the CDR3 reads TGTGCCAGCAGTATCGACGGGGGGCTGGGGAATTCACCCCTCCACTTT. Translated, it gives CASSIDGGLGNSPLHF.

This clonotype was seen at least ten times. V usage is TRBV19 and J usage is TRBJ1-5; D is unclear. V was shortened by 7 bases and J by 2 bases, with 6 bases between the two germline ends. CDR3 length equals 12 residues. Germline loops: CDR1 LNHDA, CDR2 SQIVND (reference sequence). This CDR3 is CASKVGNQPQHF. CDR3 bases: TGTGCCAGTAAGGTGGGCAATCAGCCCCAGCATTTT.